The rows below give T cell receptor beta chains drawn from one sample of a study of blood T cells in healthy people across ages. TCRdb processed the 5' RACE reads anew with MiXCR; each CDR3 protein has one entry. Of about 1.8 million distinct CDR3 sequences listed, 40% to 55% are singletons. Sequencing was performed on blood. The receptors shown here come from a woman in her thirties or forties in good health. CDR3s include the opening cysteine and the closing phenylalanine or tryptophan. Fields, in order: clone size, V gene, D gene, J gene, CDR3 DNA, CDR3 protein. A D gene is named only where the DNA matches it firmly. A clone size is listed for some rows: how often the clone was seen (once, few, many), or a class if it is expanded.

size: .; V: TRBV4-3; D: .; J: TRBJ2-3; DNA: TGCGCCAGCAGCCAAGGCGCGGGCCAAGCAGATACGCAGTATTTT; CDR3: CASSQGAGQADTQYF
size: many; V: TRBV5-1; D: TRBD1; J: TRBJ2-5; DNA: TGCGCCAGCAGCTTCAGACAGGGTGGGGAGACCCAGTACTTC; CDR3: CASSFRQGGETQYF
size: .; V: TRBV28; D: .; J: TRBJ1-2; DNA: TGTGCCAGCAGTTTTCAGGGCAGAAACTATAGCTACACCTTC; CDR3: CASSFQGRNYSYTF
size: .; V: TRBV6-2/TRBV6-3; D: .; J: TRBJ2-7; DNA: TGTGCCAGCAGGAAAAGGACCGGAGTGAGTTACGAGCAGTACTTC; CDR3: CASRKRTGVSYEQYF
size: .; V: TRBV9; D: .; J: TRBJ2-6; DNA: TGTGCCAGCAGCAAGCTCGGGACAACTGGGGCCAACGTCCTGACTTTC; CDR3: CASSKLGTTGANVLTF
size: .; V: TRBV9; D: .; J: TRBJ2-1; DNA: TGTGCCAGCAGCGTAGGAGGGGCTCTCAACAATGAGCAGTTCTTC; CDR3: CASSVGGALNNEQFF
size: .; V: TRBV28; D: TRBD1; J: TRBJ2-7; DNA: TGTGCCAGCAGGGGAAGGGGGCTCTCCTACGAGCAGTACTTC; CDR3: CASRGRGLSYEQYF
size: few; V: TRBV15; D: .; J: TRBJ2-7; DNA: TGTGCCACCAGCAGCGGGGAGGGGGCTTACGAGCAGTACTTC; CDR3: CATSSGEGAYEQYF
size: .; V: TRBV20-1; D: .; J: TRBJ2-5; DNA: TGCGGTGCTAGAAGGGGGGAAGAGACCCAGTACTTC; CDR3: CGARRGEETQYF
size: .; V: TRBV7-9; D: TRBD1; J: TRBJ2-7; DNA: TGTGCCAGCTCGAGGGACAGGGGCTTCTACGAGCAGTACTTC; CDR3: CASSRDRGFYEQYF
size: .; V: TRBV12-3/TRBV12-4; D: TRBD1; J: TRBJ1-4; DNA: TGTGCCAGCAGGGGAGGGACAGGCCGTTATGGAAACGAAAAACTGTTTTTT; CDR3: CASRGGTGRYGNEKLFF
size: .; V: TRBV15; D: .; J: TRBJ2-1; DNA: TGTGCCACCAGCGAGGCCGGGACTGCCCTCAGACAGTTCTTC; CDR3: CATSEAGTALRQFF
size: .; V: TRBV25-1; D: .; J: TRBJ2-5; DNA: TGTGCCAGCAGCGCCGGAGGGCAGGCAGAGACCCAGTACTTC; CDR3: CASSAGGQAETQYF
size: .; V: TRBV7-9; D: TRBD2; J: TRBJ2-5; DNA: TGTGCCAGCATCCCTTTAGCGGGGGCCGGTCAAGAGACCCAGTACTTC; CDR3: CASIPLAGAGQETQYF
size: .; V: TRBV7-9; D: .; J: TRBJ1-4; DNA: TGTGCCAGCAGCAAAACACAGGCGATAAATGAAAAACTGTTTTTT; CDR3: CASSKTQAINEKLFF
size: .; V: TRBV20-1; D: TRBD1; J: TRBJ1-2; DNA: TGCAGTGCTCCCCCCGGACAGGGGTCTAACTATGGCTACACCTTC; CDR3: CSAPPGQGSNYGYTF
size: .; V: TRBV14; D: TRBD1; J: TRBJ1-4; DNA: TGTGCCAGCAGCCAAGATCGGGGGGGGACAGGGGCTGAAAAACTGTTTTTT; CDR3: CASSQDRGGTGAEKLFF
size: few; V: TRBV4-1; D: TRBD1; J: TRBJ2-7; DNA: TGCGCCAGCAGCCAGGATGACAGGGGTTGGGAGCAGTACTTC; CDR3: CASSQDDRGWEQYF
size: .; V: TRBV4-2; D: TRBD1; J: TRBJ2-5; DNA: TGTGCCAGCAGCCAAGGTGAGACAGGGCGTCAAGAGACCCAGTACTTC; CDR3: CASSQGETGRQETQYF
size: .; V: TRBV6-6; D: .; J: TRBJ1-2; DNA: TGTGCCAGCAGTGACTATCCCCTCTACACCTTC; CDR3: CASSDYPLYTF
size: .; V: TRBV29-1; D: .; J: TRBJ2-5; DNA: TGCAGCGTTGCCCACAGGCAGGGAGGGACCCAGTACTTC; CDR3: CSVAHRQGGTQYF
size: .; V: TRBV29-1; D: TRBD1; J: TRBJ1-2; DNA: TGCAGCGTTGTAACCACAGGGGTCTATGGCTACACCTTC; CDR3: CSVVTTGVYGYTF
size: few; V: TRBV12-3/TRBV12-4; D: .; J: TRBJ2-3; DNA: TGTGCCAGCAGTTTTGGAGGGGGCCTCACAGATACGCAGTATTTT; CDR3: CASSFGGGLTDTQYF
size: .; V: TRBV11-2; D: TRBD2; J: TRBJ2-3; DNA: TGTGCCAGCAGCTCGAGACTAGCGGGGGCCATTTCCACAGATACGCAGTATTTT; CDR3: CASSSRLAGAISTDTQYF
size: .; V: TRBV9; D: .; J: TRBJ2-7; DNA: TGTGCCAGCAGCAGTTTGCAACAGTACTTC; CDR3: CASSSLQQYF
size: .; V: TRBV12-3/TRBV12-4; D: .; J: TRBJ1-5; DNA: TGTGCCAGCAGTCCCGTAGGACCGAGTATCAATCAGCCCCAGCATTTT; CDR3: CASSPVGPSINQPQHF
size: .; V: TRBV6-2/TRBV6-3; D: TRBD1; J: TRBJ2-5; DNA: TGTGCCAGCAGTTTCAACCCGGGACAGGGCCGACAAGAGACCCAGTACTTC; CDR3: CASSFNPGQGRQETQYF
size: .; V: TRBV4-3; D: .; J: TRBJ1-2; DNA: TGCGCCAGCAGCCAAGATCTCCAAGCTAACTATGGCTACACCTTC; CDR3: CASSQDLQANYGYTF
size: few; V: TRBV2; D: TRBD2; J: TRBJ2-4; DNA: TGTGCCAGCAGTGATTCTATGAATAGCGGGGGGAAAAACATTCAGTACTTC; CDR3: CASSDSMNSGGKNIQYF
size: .; V: TRBV12-3/TRBV12-4; D: TRBD1; J: TRBJ2-1; DNA: TGTGCCAGCACTGGACAGGATCGCAATGAGCAGTTCTTC; CDR3: CASTGQDRNEQFF
size: once; V: TRBV20-1; D: TRBD1; J: TRBJ1-2; DNA: TGCAGTGCTCGGGACAGGGGGGATCCTAACTATGGCTACACCTTC; CDR3: CSARDRGDPNYGYTF
size: .; V: TRBV29-1; D: TRBD2; J: TRBJ2-1; DNA: TGCAGCGTTGGAGGGGGTTCCCGGACTAGCTATAATGAGCAGTTCTTC; CDR3: CSVGGGSRTSYNEQFF
size: few; V: TRBV7-2; D: .; J: TRBJ2-1; DNA: TGTGCCAGCAGACGCGACAGGCGCTCCTACAATGAGCAGTTCTTC; CDR3: CASRRDRRSYNEQFF
size: .; V: TRBV2; D: TRBD1; J: TRBJ1-2; DNA: TGTGCCAGCAGCGAGAGATTACAGGGGGATGGAAACTATGGCTACACCTTC; CDR3: CASSERLQGDGNYGYTF
size: few; V: TRBV4-3; D: .; J: TRBJ2-7; DNA: TGCGCCAGCAGCCAGGGGGTTGGGGGCGAGCAGTACTTC; CDR3: CASSQGVGGEQYF
size: .; V: TRBV21-1; D: .; J: TRBJ2-5; DNA: TGTGCCAAAGGACAGGAGGGGTGCACGAGGGAGACCCAGTACTTC; CDR3: CAKGQEGCTRETQYF
size: .; V: TRBV6-6; D: .; J: TRBJ1-2; DNA: TGTGCCCTGAGGTTGGGCTATGGCTACACCTTC; CDR3: CALRLGYGYTF
size: .; V: TRBV6-5; D: .; J: TRBJ2-7; DNA: TGTGCCAGCAGCTCTACTCCATTATCCGAGCAGTACTTC; CDR3: CASSSTPLSEQYF
size: .; V: TRBV5-1; D: .; J: TRBJ1-2; DNA: TGCGCCAGCAGCTTGACGGACGGAGTCTATGGCTACACCTTC; CDR3: CASSLTDGVYGYTF
size: .; V: TRBV7-2; D: .; J: TRBJ2-1; DNA: TGTGCCAGCAGCGCCCTTAAGATCTCCTACAATGAGCAGTTCTTC; CDR3: CASSALKISYNEQFF
size: few; V: TRBV5-1; D: .; J: TRBJ2-6; DNA: TGCGCCAGCAGCTCCGTCATCTCTGGGGCCAACGTCCTGACTTTC; CDR3: CASSSVISGANVLTF
size: .; V: TRBV20-1; D: .; J: TRBJ1-5; DNA: TGCAGCGCTACGGCGAGCCCCTGGCAGCCCCAGCATTTT; CDR3: CSATASPWQPQHF
size: once; V: TRBV6-1; D: .; J: TRBJ1-2; DNA: TGTGCCAGCAGTGCGAGGGACCCTAACTATGGCTACACCTTC; CDR3: CASSARDPNYGYTF
size: few; V: TRBV20-1; D: .; J: TRBJ2-1; DNA: TGCAGTGCTAGAGGGCCCCAGAGCGAGACCAATGAGCAGTTCTTC; CDR3: CSARGPQSETNEQFF
size: .; V: TRBV7-2; D: TRBD2; J: TRBJ2-3; DNA: TGTGCCAGCAGCGTGGGACTAGGTGGGCGGGATACGCAGTATTTT; CDR3: CASSVGLGGRDTQYF
size: .; V: TRBV20-1; D: .; J: TRBJ2-7; DNA: TGCAGTGCAGGGGCAAACTACGAGCAGTACTTC; CDR3: CSAGANYEQYF
size: once; V: TRBV18; D: .; J: TRBJ1-1; DNA: TGTGCCAGCTCACCACCTGCCCCGGCCCCTGAAGCTTTCTTT; CDR3: CASSPPAPAPEAFF
size: few; V: TRBV6-5; D: .; J: TRBJ2-7; DNA: TGTGCCAGCAGTTCTGGTAACCCTCCCTACGAGCAGTACTTC; CDR3: CASSSGNPPYEQYF